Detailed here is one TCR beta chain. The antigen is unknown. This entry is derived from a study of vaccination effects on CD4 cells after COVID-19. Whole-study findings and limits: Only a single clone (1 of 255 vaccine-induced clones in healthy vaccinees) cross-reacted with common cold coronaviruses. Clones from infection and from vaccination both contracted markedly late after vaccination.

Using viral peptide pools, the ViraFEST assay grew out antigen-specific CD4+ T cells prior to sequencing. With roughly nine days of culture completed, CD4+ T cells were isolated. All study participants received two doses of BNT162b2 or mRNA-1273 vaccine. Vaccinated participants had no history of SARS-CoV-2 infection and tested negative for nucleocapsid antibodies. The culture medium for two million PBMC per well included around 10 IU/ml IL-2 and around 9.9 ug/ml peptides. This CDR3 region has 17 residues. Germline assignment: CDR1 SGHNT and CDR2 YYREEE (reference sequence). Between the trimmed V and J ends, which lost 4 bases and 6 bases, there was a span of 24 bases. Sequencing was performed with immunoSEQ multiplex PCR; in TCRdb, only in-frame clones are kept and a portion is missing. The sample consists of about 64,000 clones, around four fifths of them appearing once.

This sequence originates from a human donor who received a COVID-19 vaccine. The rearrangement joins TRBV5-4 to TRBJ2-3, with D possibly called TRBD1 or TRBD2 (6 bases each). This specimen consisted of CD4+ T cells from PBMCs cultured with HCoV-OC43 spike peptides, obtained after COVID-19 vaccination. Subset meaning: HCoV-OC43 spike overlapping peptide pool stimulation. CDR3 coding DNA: TGTGCCAGCAGCAAAGGACAGTTCGGGGCCGGAGGGGATACGCAGTATTTT. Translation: CASSKGQFGAGGDTQYF.